This T cell receptor beta chain is from a study of T cells in Graves' hyperthyroidism and ophthalmopathy. Across the study: At the time of initial diagnosis and before any treatment, peripheral blood was collected. Points from the study as a whole: Clonotypes that were expanded in thyroid above 0.001 mostly appeared in blood too.

About this clonotype itself: Its antigen is still unknown.

Germline loops: CDR1 MNHEY, CDR2 SMNVEV (reference sequence). The CDR3 runs 15 residues. Trimming removed 2 bases from V and 4 bases from J, with 13 bases in between. RNA transcripts provided the source from which TCR beta CDR3 regions were amplified. HTBI primers were employed in a first-round RT-PCR of the TCR CDR3. TCRdb re-called the multiplex PCR reads through MiXCR, storing one row per CDR3 protein. The data contain 250,000 to 350,000 distinct CDR3 sequences, roughly 22% of them seen just once; the ten biggest clones take up around two thirds. For ophthalmopathy patients, the Clinical Activity Score was at least 3 and the NOSPECS grade at least 4; duration was under 3 months. Pregnant or lactating patients were excluded, as were those with uncontrolled infection or other autoimmune disease.

The source is a young man with Graves' ophthalmopathy. Material for sequencing was blood. The J gene is TRBJ2-3, the V gene TRBV27; a weak D match, TRBD2 (6 bases). CDR3 bases: TGTGCCAGCAGTTTAAGGGCCGGGAGTTCAGATACGCAGTATTTT. Translating it yields CASSLRAGSSDTQYF.